Listed below are T cell receptor beta chains from one sample, sequenced in a study of HIV-infected patients and healthy controls. TCRdb re-called the 5' RACE reads with MiXCR, one entry per CDR3 protein. The sample includes several thousand distinct CDR3 sequences, about 20% of them seen just once. The sequencing here drew on blood, taken before antiretroviral therapy. These receptors came from an adult with HIV infection. Both conserved end residues are part of each CDR3. The order of the fields is J gene, clone size, V gene, D gene, CDR3 protein, CDR3 DNA. A D gene is named only where the DNA matches it firmly. Clone size, where shown, is once, few, many, or a class for clones that have expanded.

j_call: TRBJ2-3
clone_size: few
v_call: TRBV5-4
d_call: TRBD1
cdr3_aa: CASSPGGQGGDTQYF
cdr3_nt: TGTGCCAGCAGCCCTGGGGGACAGGGAGGAGATACGCAGTATTTT

j_call: TRBJ2-7
clone_size: -
v_call: TRBV3-1
d_call: -
cdr3_aa: CARSQSVYEQYF
cdr3_nt: TGTGCCAGAAGCCAGTCCGTTTACGAGCAGTACTTC

j_call: TRBJ2-5
clone_size: few
v_call: TRBV7-2
d_call: -
cdr3_aa: CASSLHGPQETQYF
cdr3_nt: TGTGCCAGCAGCCTGCATGGGCCCCAAGAGACCCAGTACTTC

j_call: TRBJ1-2
clone_size: few
v_call: TRBV2
d_call: -
cdr3_aa: CATMPLGIYGYTF
cdr3_nt: TGTGCCACCATGCCCCTGGGGATCTATGGCTACACCTTC

j_call: TRBJ2-1
clone_size: -
v_call: TRBV7-6
d_call: -
cdr3_aa: CASSLSLVGDEQFF
cdr3_nt: TGTGCCAGCAGCTTAAGTCTCGTAGGGGATGAGCAGTTCTTC

j_call: TRBJ1-1
clone_size: medium-sized
v_call: TRBV10-3
d_call: -
cdr3_aa: CAIRINPDTEAFF
cdr3_nt: TGTGCCATCAGAATCAATCCGGACACTGAAGCTTTCTTT

j_call: TRBJ2-3
clone_size: few
v_call: TRBV7-2
d_call: TRBD2
cdr3_aa: CASSSPFSGGGADTQYF
cdr3_nt: TGTGCCAGCAGTTCTCCATTTAGCGGGGGGGGGGCAGATACGCAGTATTTT

j_call: TRBJ2-1
clone_size: -
v_call: TRBV7-7
d_call: TRBD1
cdr3_aa: CASSLDRGNEQFF
cdr3_nt: TGTGCTAGCAGCTTGGACAGGGGTAATGAGCAGTTCTTC

j_call: TRBJ1-1
clone_size: -
v_call: TRBV27
d_call: -
cdr3_aa: CASGLEGYTEAFF
cdr3_nt: TGTGCCAGCGGTTTGGAGGGGTACACTGAAGCTTTCTTT

j_call: TRBJ1-2
clone_size: -
v_call: TRBV19
d_call: -
cdr3_aa: CASSMFGINYGYTF
cdr3_nt: TGTGCCAGTAGTATGTTTGGGATTAACTATGGCTACACCTTC

j_call: TRBJ2-6
clone_size: -
v_call: TRBV9
d_call: TRBD1
cdr3_aa: CASSVATTGGLSGANVLTF
cdr3_nt: TGTGCCAGCAGCGTAGCTACAACAGGGGGCCTCTCTGGGGCCAACGTCCTGACTTTC

j_call: TRBJ2-7
clone_size: -
v_call: TRBV16
d_call: TRBD1
cdr3_aa: CASSPQGTYEQYF
cdr3_nt: TGTGCCAGCAGCCCACAGGGGACCTACGAGCAGTACTTC

j_call: TRBJ2-3
clone_size: large
v_call: TRBV12-3/TRBV12-4
d_call: -
cdr3_aa: CASTPVRGTDTQYF
cdr3_nt: TGTGCCAGCACTCCTGTACGGGGCACAGATACGCAGTATTTT

j_call: TRBJ2-7
clone_size: medium-sized
v_call: TRBV4-3
d_call: TRBD1
cdr3_aa: CASSQSGTGETYEQYF
cdr3_nt: TGCGCCAGCAGCCAATCCGGGACAGGGGAAACCTACGAGCAGTACTTC

j_call: TRBJ2-1
clone_size: medium-sized
v_call: TRBV6-2/TRBV6-3
d_call: -
cdr3_aa: CASRSTEYNEQFF
cdr3_nt: TGTGCCAGCAGATCGACCGAGTACAATGAGCAGTTCTTC

j_call: TRBJ1-5
clone_size: few
v_call: TRBV6-5
d_call: TRBD1
cdr3_aa: CASSPDRGINQPQHF
cdr3_nt: TGTGCCAGCAGTCCGGACAGGGGAATCAATCAGCCCCAGCATTTT

j_call: TRBJ2-1
clone_size: few
v_call: TRBV20-1
d_call: -
cdr3_aa: CSARDLRGPGAAYNEQFF
cdr3_nt: TGCAGTGCTAGAGATCTGAGGGGCCCCGGGGCAGCCTACAATGAGCAGTTCTTC

j_call: TRBJ2-3
clone_size: medium-sized
v_call: TRBV5-5
d_call: -
cdr3_aa: CASSFGGYGTDTQYF
cdr3_nt: TGTGCCAGCAGCTTCGGGGGCTATGGCACAGATACGCAGTATTTT

j_call: TRBJ2-7
clone_size: once
v_call: TRBV25-1
d_call: TRBD2
cdr3_aa: CASSEPGGANEQYF
cdr3_nt: TGTGCCAGCAGTGAACCCGGGGGGGCCAACGAGCAGTACTTC

j_call: TRBJ2-2
clone_size: medium-sized
v_call: TRBV6-2/TRBV6-3
d_call: -
cdr3_aa: CASSLGQYRSNTGELFF
cdr3_nt: TGTGCCAGCAGCCTGGGCCAATACCGTTCGAACACCGGGGAGCTGTTTTTT

j_call: TRBJ1-5
clone_size: -
v_call: TRBV5-8
d_call: -
cdr3_aa: CASSQGGAWGLSNQPQHF
cdr3_nt: TGTGCCAGCAGCCAAGGCGGGGCTTGGGGATTAAGCAATCAGCCCCAGCATTTT

j_call: TRBJ2-2
clone_size: few
v_call: TRBV5-4
d_call: -
cdr3_aa: CASSSRTVNTGELFF
cdr3_nt: TGTGCCAGCAGCTCCAGGACGGTGAACACCGGGGAGCTGTTTTTT

j_call: TRBJ2-3
clone_size: few
v_call: TRBV7-2
d_call: -
cdr3_aa: CASSSNPSARVGGTQYF
cdr3_nt: TGTGCCAGCAGCTCGAATCCTAGCGCACGAGTAGGGGGTACGCAGTATTTT

j_call: TRBJ1-2
clone_size: medium-sized
v_call: TRBV25-1
d_call: -
cdr3_aa: CASSQQGGDGYTF
cdr3_nt: TGTGCCAGCAGTCAACAGGGAGGAGATGGCTACACCTTC

j_call: TRBJ2-7
clone_size: medium-sized
v_call: TRBV20-1
d_call: TRBD1
cdr3_aa: CSAPEWTGGYEQYF
cdr3_nt: TGCAGTGCCCCCGAGTGGACAGGGGGCTACGAGCAGTACTTC

j_call: TRBJ1-1
clone_size: -
v_call: TRBV7-3
d_call: -
cdr3_aa: CASSLNVDANTEAFF
cdr3_nt: TGTGCCAGCAGCTTAAATGTGGACGCGAACACTGAAGCTTTCTTT

j_call: TRBJ1-5
clone_size: medium-sized
v_call: TRBV6-2/TRBV6-3
d_call: -
cdr3_aa: CASTQSSLDQPQHF
cdr3_nt: TGTGCCAGCACCCAGTCTTCTTTGGATCAGCCCCAGCATTTT

j_call: TRBJ2-3
clone_size: -
v_call: TRBV20-1
d_call: TRBD2
cdr3_aa: CSARATTSADTQYF
cdr3_nt: TGCAGTGCTAGAGCTACGACTAGCGCAGATACGCAGTATTTT

j_call: TRBJ1-2
clone_size: few
v_call: TRBV7-9
d_call: -
cdr3_aa: CASSLNEAANGYTF
cdr3_nt: TGTGCCAGCAGCTTGAACGAAGCTGCTAATGGCTACACCTTC

j_call: TRBJ1-2
clone_size: medium-sized
v_call: TRBV19
d_call: -
cdr3_aa: CASSMGSFDGYTF
cdr3_nt: TGTGCCAGTAGTATGGGGAGTTTCGATGGCTACACCTTC

j_call: TRBJ2-1
clone_size: few
v_call: TRBV2
d_call: TRBD1
cdr3_aa: CASSAPGTGGDEQFF
cdr3_nt: TGTGCCAGCAGTGCCCCCGGGACAGGGGGCGATGAGCAGTTCTTC

j_call: TRBJ2-3
clone_size: few
v_call: TRBV7-2
d_call: TRBD2
cdr3_aa: CASSTSGTRDTQYF
cdr3_nt: TGTGCCAGCAGCACTAGCGGGACCCGTGATACGCAGTATTTT

j_call: TRBJ2-5
clone_size: medium-sized
v_call: TRBV29-1
d_call: -
cdr3_aa: CSAGVREEGETQYF
cdr3_nt: TGCAGCGCTGGGGTGAGGGAAGAGGGCGAGACCCAGTACTTC

j_call: TRBJ1-6
clone_size: medium-sized
v_call: TRBV5-1
d_call: TRBD1
cdr3_aa: CASSPTGEDSPLHF
cdr3_nt: TGCGCCAGCAGCCCGACAGGGGAGGATTCACCCCTCCACTTT

j_call: TRBJ1-2
clone_size: medium-sized
v_call: TRBV20-1
d_call: -
cdr3_aa: CSAPARDANGYTF
cdr3_nt: TGCAGTGCTCCAGCTCGGGACGCCAATGGCTACACCTTC

j_call: TRBJ2-1
clone_size: -
v_call: TRBV7-3
d_call: TRBD2
cdr3_aa: CASSPRSRERGCPGNEQFF
cdr3_nt: TGTGCCAGCAGCCCCCGCTCAAGGGAGCGGGGGTGCCCTGGCAATGAGCAGTTCTTC

j_call: TRBJ2-5
clone_size: few
v_call: TRBV12-3/TRBV12-4
d_call: TRBD2
cdr3_aa: CASSLWASGGQETQYF
cdr3_nt: TGTGCCAGCAGTTTATGGGCTAGCGGGGGCCAAGAGACCCAGTACTTC

j_call: TRBJ2-2
clone_size: medium-sized
v_call: TRBV6-5
d_call: -
cdr3_aa: CASSYYPGSPGELFF
cdr3_nt: TGTGCCAGCAGTTACTACCCAGGGAGTCCAGGGGAGCTGTTTTTT

j_call: TRBJ1-2
clone_size: medium-sized
v_call: TRBV7-9
d_call: -
cdr3_aa: CASSTGGHGYTF
cdr3_nt: TGTGCCAGCAGCACCGGGGGACATGGCTACACCTTC

j_call: TRBJ2-7
clone_size: medium-sized
v_call: TRBV11-3
d_call: TRBD2
cdr3_aa: CASSFEGTTTYEQYF
cdr3_nt: TGTGCCAGCAGCTTCGAAGGGACTACTACCTACGAGCAGTACTTC

j_call: TRBJ2-2
clone_size: -
v_call: TRBV30
d_call: TRBD1
cdr3_aa: CASQTGMRAGELFF
cdr3_nt: TGTGCCTCCCAGACAGGGATGAGAGCCGGGGAGCTGTTTTTT

j_call: TRBJ2-1
clone_size: medium-sized
v_call: TRBV5-4
d_call: -
cdr3_aa: CASSSTYNEQFF
cdr3_nt: TGTGCCAGCAGCTCTACCTACAATGAGCAGTTCTTC

j_call: TRBJ1-1
clone_size: -
v_call: TRBV18
d_call: TRBD1
cdr3_aa: CASSPRQGVDTEAFF
cdr3_nt: TGTGCCAGCTCACCTAGACAGGGGGTGGACACTGAAGCTTTCTTT

j_call: TRBJ1-1
clone_size: medium-sized
v_call: TRBV7-9
d_call: -
cdr3_aa: CASSPSGSHTEAFF
cdr3_nt: TGTGCCAGCAGCCCCTCAGGGTCCCACACTGAAGCTTTCTTT

j_call: TRBJ1-6
clone_size: -
v_call: TRBV6-5
d_call: -
cdr3_aa: CASSYSSKAGSSSPLHF
cdr3_nt: TGTGCCAGCAGTTACTCGAGTAAGGCAGGGTCGAGTTCACCCCTCCACTTT

j_call: TRBJ1-4
clone_size: -
v_call: TRBV20-1
d_call: -
cdr3_aa: CSARPLEKLFF
cdr3_nt: TGCAGTGCTAGGCCCCTTGAAAAACTGTTTTTT

j_call: TRBJ1-1
clone_size: -
v_call: TRBV5-6
d_call: -
cdr3_aa: CASSLGPEAFF
cdr3_nt: TGTGCCAGCAGCTTGGGTCCTGAAGCTTTCTTT

j_call: TRBJ2-7
clone_size: few
v_call: TRBV3-1
d_call: -
cdr3_aa: CASSQDGGTPYEQYF
cdr3_nt: TGTGCCAGCAGCCAAGATGGTGGGACCCCCTACGAGCAGTACTTC

j_call: TRBJ2-7
clone_size: medium-sized
v_call: TRBV5-5
d_call: TRBD1
cdr3_aa: CASSLGDSRSYEQYF
cdr3_nt: TGTGCCAGCAGCTTGGGGGACAGCCGAAGTTACGAGCAGTACTTC

j_call: TRBJ1-3
clone_size: -
v_call: TRBV18
d_call: TRBD1
cdr3_aa: CASSPRTGLRGDTIYF
cdr3_nt: TGTGCCAGCTCACCCCGGACAGGTCTGCGAGGGGACACCATATATTTT

j_call: TRBJ2-7
clone_size: medium-sized
v_call: TRBV10-1
d_call: -
cdr3_aa: CASSPSRAGYEQYF
cdr3_nt: TGCGCCAGCAGCCCATCGAGAGCGGGCTACGAGCAGTACTTC

j_call: TRBJ1-4
clone_size: medium-sized
v_call: TRBV20-1
d_call: -
cdr3_aa: CSASARTEVNEKLFF
cdr3_nt: TGCAGTGCTAGCGCTCGTACAGAAGTTAATGAAAAACTGTTTTTT

j_call: TRBJ1-2
clone_size: medium-sized
v_call: TRBV7-8
d_call: TRBD1
cdr3_aa: CASSLEETGGNGYTF
cdr3_nt: TGTGCCAGCAGCTTAGAGGAGACAGGGGGGAATGGCTACACCTTC

j_call: TRBJ2-3
clone_size: medium-sized
v_call: TRBV20-1
d_call: TRBD2
cdr3_aa: CSALRGAEAGAADTQYF
cdr3_nt: TGCAGTGCCCTGCGGGGGGCGGAGGCCGGCGCGGCAGATACGCAGTATTTT

j_call: TRBJ2-5
clone_size: medium-sized
v_call: TRBV5-1
d_call: TRBD2
cdr3_aa: CASSPGLAGGYQETQYF
cdr3_nt: TGCGCCAGCAGCCCGGGACTAGCGGGGGGGTACCAAGAGACCCAGTACTTC

j_call: TRBJ2-1
clone_size: medium-sized
v_call: TRBV3-1
d_call: TRBD2
cdr3_aa: CASSPYGGAWGNEQFF
cdr3_nt: TGTGCCAGCAGCCCCTACGGGGGGGCGTGGGGCAATGAGCAGTTCTTC

j_call: TRBJ1-1
clone_size: few
v_call: TRBV7-9
d_call: TRBD1
cdr3_aa: CASSIRTGGNTEAFF
cdr3_nt: TGTGCCAGCAGCATAAGGACAGGGGGGAACACTGAAGCTTTCTTT

j_call: TRBJ1-6
clone_size: medium-sized
v_call: TRBV11-2
d_call: -
cdr3_aa: CASSFTGPGGSPLHF
cdr3_nt: TGTGCCAGCAGCTTTACAGGTCCGGGAGGATCACCCCTCCACTTT